This TCR beta chain stems from a study of shared clonotypes between healthy human individuals (dated by TCRdb to 2018 to 2020). Looking at the study overall: Three men and a couple of women, aged 18 to 49 years, made up the cohort. To increase sequencing depth and limit assay-specific biases, different laboratories used diverse techniques to prepare libraries and sequence TCR repertoires. To estimate repertoire size and how much clonotypes are shared between individuals, the study performed deep sequencing of blood TCR repertoires from about 5 healthy adults. Each donor's leukapheresis produced roughly between roughly 0.85 and 10 billion PBMCs.

Study-wide conclusions, independent of this receptor: Based on pairwise subsampling, the degree of clonotype sharing among donors was expected to be affected by sequencing depth. Because the study included only a small number of donors, the genetic and exposure-history diversity represented was limited. Only blood was sampled, and tissue TCR repertoires likely differ from those in blood.

Using the deep immunoSEQ assay, multiplex PCR amplified TCR CDR3 regions from genomic DNA. Extracted genomic DNA from each cell subset was spread evenly across all wells of several immunoSEQ 96-well plates, with each plate serving as a replicate. For unsorted PBMC, each replicate PCR was loaded with approximately 300 ng genomic DNA, equivalent to roughly 31,000 T cell genomes. Genomic DNA from unsorted PBMC was sequenced over ten immunoSEQ deep assay plates. Purified libraries were quantified with a Qubit 3.0 fluorometer, sized on a Bioanalyzer 2100, and re-quantified with the KAPA Library Quantification kit. A separate single-read 150-cycle Illumina NextSeq 550 flow cell was used to sequence each immunoSEQ 96-well plate. Processing in the source paper ran as follows. Because the immunoSEQ output included only junctional sequences and no quality scores, the filtering could not be the same as the filtering used for full-length reads. Sequences were annotated with PyIR, a Python wrapper for IgBLAST v1.9, using IMGT germline references to assign V/J genes and CDR3. Any read was removed if the V/J assignment was weak (E-value above 1e-6), the CDR3 was missing, or the read contained stop codons, out-of-frame junctions, or ambiguous translated residues. V3J clonotypes were defined by identical inferred V gene, J gene, and CDR3 amino acid sequence. The percentage overlap between two repertoires was calculated by dividing the number of shared unique clonotypes by the size of the smaller repertoire. Repertoire richness was assessed with RTK rarefaction, the Chao1 estimator, and Recon v2.1 estimates of unobserved clonotypes. TCRdb stores this immuneACCESS table with in-frame sequences only. Part of the clones is absent; in the studies checked, under half of the shortfall reflects unresolved V genes, and no reason is known for the rest. D and trimming come from the DNA, and the V and J calls and clone size come from that table. The sample table shows about 480,000 clones, and 75% to 80% are seen once. Around 12% of the sample goes to the ten largest clones.

The CDR3 spans 14 residues, from the cysteine through the phenylalanine. Kept here is only the CDR3 DNA, which spans 42 bases and is read in frame from base 1. V is trimmed back by 3 bases and J by 7 bases, and the junction contains 5 bases that no gene match accounts for. The CDR1 and CDR2 encoded by the germline V gene (reference sequence) are LNHDA and SQIVND. The donors were healthy, HIV-negative adults with no recently reported acute infections or vaccinations. All donors were Caucasian adults living in Nashville, Tennessee, USA. For unsorted samples, 100 million or so PBMCs were counted, and genomic DNA was extracted using the QIAamp DNA Blood Mini kit. After blood collection by leukapheresis, PBMCs were isolated using Ficoll-Histopaque density gradient centrifugation and then cryopreserved in the vapor phase of liquid nitrogen. With regard to this clone: Its antigen is unknown. The record has no base qualities; no much larger clone is one base away.

The sequence links TRBV19 to TRBJ2-1; 8 central bases correspond to TRBD2. The clonotype was recovered from a woman in her forties in good health. Some clones in this sample may be carry-over from other donors' samples. The sample consisted of PBMCs. CDR3 protein: CASSMLASGNEQFF. The DNA is TGTGCCAGTAGTATGCTAGCTAGCGGGAATGAGCAGTTCTTC.